The clone carrying this T cell receptor beta chain was observed many times. The sample comes from a study of T cell repertoires in cytomegalovirus infection. CDR1 SGHTA and CDR2 FQGNSA come from the germline V gene. The J segment lost 10 bases and the V segment lost 2 bases, leaving 3 bases of the junction unmatched. CDR3 length: 13 amino acids. TCRdb redid the calling of the reads with MiXCR, one entry per CDR3 protein. The sample comprises about 530,000 distinct CDR3 sequences, 26% of which are singletons, and around 13% rests with the top ten. Sequenced input: PBMCs. The sequence came from a human donor in good health (CMV status not recorded). Some clones in this sample may be carry-over from other donors' samples. This chain links TRBV7-2 with TRBJ1-1; 11 bases map to TRBD1. The CDR3 sequence is CASSLRDRGRAFF. CDR3 in DNA: TGTGCCAGCAGCTTACGGGACAGGGGGAGAGCTTTCTTT.